This TCR beta chain was identified during a study of control samples from healthy donors and cancer patients. Germline V lookup: CDR1 MNHNY, CDR2 SVGAGI (reference sequence). V was clipped by 10 bases and J by 2 bases, with 22 bases between them. The CDR3 contains 16 residues. Using immunoSEQ multiplex PCR, the repertoire was profiled, and TCRdb retains in-frame clones only, with some absent. Of around 12,000 clones in the sample, 85% to 95% were seen once. The source of this sequence is a man older than 75 with lung cancer. Sequenced input: PBMCs. V is TRBV6-6 and J is TRBJ2-3; no definite D call. CDR3 bases: TGTGCCACCAAGAAAAGGACCGGAACTTACACAGATACGCAGTATTTT. Encoded protein: CATKKRTGTYTDTQYF.